This T cell receptor (beta chain) appears in the sequencing data of a study of vaccination and CD4 T cells after COVID-19. Study-level background: Samples taken post-COVID came a median around 96 days after diagnosis, ranging from 35 to 161. Study-wide results and limits: Spike mono-reactive status applied to 304 of 307 vaccine-specific clones in convalescent patients.

A remark on this clonotype: Its specificity is not known.

The Oncomine TCR Beta short-read assay generated sequence data from the DNA of cultured CD4+ T cells. Cultures of CD4+ T cells served as the source for extracting genomic DNA. TCRdb re-called the PCR reads through MiXCR, storing one row per CDR3 protein. Among around 10,000 distinct CDR3 sequences listed, 69% were seen once. This sample's treatment: roughly nine-day PBMC culture with coronavirus spike peptide pools or control peptides (ViraFEST assay). Antigen-specific T cells were expanded with peptide pools by ViraFEST, and TCRs were then sequenced. The origin of this receptor is a human donor who had recovered from COVID-19. Material for sequencing was CD4+ T cells from blood, cultured in vitro.

CDR3: CASSLGGAPLHF. The DNA of the CDR3 is TGTGCCAGCAGTTTGGGTGGTGCACCCCTCCACTTT. This chain joins TRBV25-1 and TRBJ1-6; D is unresolved. There are 12 residues in the CDR3. V was trimmed by 5 bases and J by 11 bases, leaving 10 bases between them. Germline V gene sequence: CDR1 MGHDK, CDR2 SYGVNS.